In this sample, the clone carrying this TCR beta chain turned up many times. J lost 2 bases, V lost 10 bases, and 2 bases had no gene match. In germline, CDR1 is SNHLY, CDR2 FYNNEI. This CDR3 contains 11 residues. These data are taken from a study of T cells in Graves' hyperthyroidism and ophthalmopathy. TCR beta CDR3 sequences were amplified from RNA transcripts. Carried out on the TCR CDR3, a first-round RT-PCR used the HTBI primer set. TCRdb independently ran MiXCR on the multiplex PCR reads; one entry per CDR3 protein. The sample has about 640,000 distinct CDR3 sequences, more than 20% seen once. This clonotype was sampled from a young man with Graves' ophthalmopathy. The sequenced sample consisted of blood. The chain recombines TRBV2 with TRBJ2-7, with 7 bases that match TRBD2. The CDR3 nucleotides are TGTGCCACCAGCGGGACCTACGAGCAGTACTTC. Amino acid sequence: CATSGTYEQYF.